This T cell receptor beta chain was identified in a study of blood T cell repertoires in COVID-19. Losses at the gene ends were 2 bases for V and 5 bases for J; bases not matched to a gene: 10. CDR3 length equals 17 residues. Germline-derived CDR1 and CDR2 are SGHTA and FQGNSA. The repertoire was sequenced with immunoSEQ multiplex PCR; TCRdb's copy has only in-frame clones and lacks some. The sample lists fewer than 300,000 clones, more than 85% occurring once. V usage is TRBV7-2 and J usage is TRBJ2-2; 8 positions match TRBD2. The source is a man in his forties or fifties who had recovered from COVID-19. The sequencing sample was made of PBMCs or T cells enriched from blood (not recorded which). CDR3 in amino acids: CASSLWWGTGGTGELFF. In nucleotides, the CDR3 is TGTGCCAGCAGCTTATGGTGGGGAACGGGAGGGACCGGGGAGCTGTTTTTT. The entire variable domain, with the rest obtained from reference TRBV7-2 and TRBJ2-2, is as follows: GAGVSQSPSNKVTEKGKDVELRCDPISGHTALYWYRQSLGQGLEFLIYFQGNSAPDKSGLPSDRFSAERTGGSVSTLTIQRTQQEDSAVYLCASSLWWGTGGTGELFFGEGSRLTVL.